The sequence of this T cell receptor (beta chain) was determined in a study of shared clonotypes between healthy human individuals. Overall study context: CD4 naive cells filled three plates per donor, CD4 memory three, CD8 naive two and CD8 memory one.

As regards this clone: Its antigen is unknown.

The CDR3 is made up of 16 amino acids. Trimming removed 1 base at V and 0 bases at J, with 13 bases between. CDR1 is SQVTM, CDR2 ANQGSEA, per germline. Cells designated naive CD8 were CD45RO-negative and were positively selected for CCR7, with terminally differentiated effector memory CD45RA+ cells excluded. General study findings and limits: Clonotype sharing across several donors was observed for around 5% of naive CD4 clonotypes. Although depth was large, rarefaction showed that sequencing of the sorted subsets was incomplete.

An even split of each subset's genomic DNA across several immunoSEQ plates was performed. Produced via immunoSEQ multiplex PCR; TCRdb's table is partial and in-frame only. Of 2 million to 2.5 million clones detected, approximately 94% appear once; the ten largest clones hold under 2%. Sequenced: naive CD8+ T cells from PBMCs. The chain joins TRBV29-1 to TRBJ2-1, with a tentative D call TRBD2 (6 bases). The sequence was obtained from a man aged 18-30 years in good health. Some clones in this sample may be carry-over from other donors' samples. The CDR3 coding sequence is TGCAGCGTTGAAGGTAGCGGCCCCCTCTCCTACAATGAGCAGTTCTTC. It is translated as CSVEGSGPLSYNEQFF.